Below are 30 T cell receptor beta chains sequenced from a single sample in a study of shared clonotypes between healthy human individuals. The assay was immunoSEQ multiplex PCR, and TCRdb's table has in-frame clones only and misses some. The sample yields about 980,000 clones, 70% to 85% seen once. The sequenced sample consisted of memory CD4+ T cells sorted from blood. Subset described: CD45RA-negative fraction. Every receptor here comes from a man between 18 and 29 years old in good health.

Regarding this clone: A far more abundant clone sits one base away, making this likely a read error. The V call is TRBV7-3, the J call TRBJ2-7, with 8 positions matching TRBD1. CDR3 length equals 13 residues. The J segment lost 6 bases and the V segment lost 4 bases, leaving 5 bases of the junction unmatched. CDR1 SGHTA and CDR2 FQGTGA come from the germline V gene. DNA of the CDR3: TGTGCCAGCAGCTCGGACAGGGTCGGCGAGCAGTACTTC. The encoded protein is CASSSDRVGEQYF.

The gene calls are TRBV5-1 and TRBJ1-6, with 9 positions matching TRBD1. The CDR3 has 16 residues. Germline trimming cut 3 bases from V and 7 bases from J; bases unmatched to any gene: 8. Germline CDR1 and CDR2: SGHRS and YFSETQ. DNA for the CDR3: TGCGCCAGCAGCTCGTCACAGGGGGCGCAGAATTCACCCCTCCACTTT. As protein: CASSSSQGAQNSPLHF.

The chain uses TRBV10-3 and TRBJ2-3; D tentatively reads TRBD1 or TRBD2 (5 bases each). In germline, CDR1 is ENHRY, CDR2 SYGVKD. Trimming removed 5 bases from V and 4 bases from J, with 13 bases in between. This CDR3 spans 14 amino acids. CDR3 sequence: CAISPGSSPDTQYF. CDR3 in DNA: TGTGCCATCAGTCCAGGGAGTTCCCCAGATACGCAGTATTTT.

The chain is built from TRBV2 and TRBJ2-7; D not resolved. Germline CDR1 SNHLY, CDR2 FYNNEI. V dropped 4 bases and J dropped 2 bases, with 15 bases sitting between them. The length of the CDR3 is 15 residues. CDR3 in DNA: TGTGCCAGCAGTGTACTCACTACCCGAACCTACGAGCAGTACTTC. As protein: CASSVLTTRTYEQYF.

The rearrangement uses TRBV6-5 and TRBJ2-7; D not resolved. Trimming pared 2 bases from V and 2 bases from J, leaving 10 bases between. CDR3 length equals 14 residues. Per germline, CDR1 MNHEY and CDR2 SVGAGI. The CDR3 loop is CASSYGQAAYEQYF. In DNA form, the CDR3 reads TGTGCCAGCAGTTACGGGCAGGCCGCCTACGAGCAGTACTTC.

This chain links TRBV19 with TRBJ2-5; D is perhaps TRBD1 (5 bases). V was clipped by 6 bases and J by 1 base, with 9 bases between them. This CDR3 contains 13 residues. Germline CDR1 reads LNHDA; CDR2 reads SQIVND (reference sequence). The CDR3 loop is CASSPRVQETQYF. The CDR3 DNA follows: TGTGCCAGTAGCCCCAGGGTCCAAGAGACCCAGTACTTC.

This chain connects TRBV5-1 to TRBJ1-6; TRBD1 is a possible D gene (5 bases). From germline, CDR1 is SGHRS and CDR2 YFSETQ. The CDR3 is 15 amino acids. V dropped 0 bases and J dropped 7 bases, with 11 bases sitting between them. The CDR3 DNA sequence: TGCGCCAGCAGCTTGGCACAGGCCCCAAATTCACCCCTCCACTTT. This encodes CASSLAQAPNSPLHF.

The rearrangement links TRBV10-3 to TRBJ2-3, with 12 bases that match TRBD1. CDR3 length equals 17 residues. V shed 3 bases and J 3 bases; nucleotides not matched to a gene: 7. The germline V gene has CDR1 ENHRY and CDR2 SYGVKD. CDR3 amino acids: CAISDAGTGGRTDTQYF. CDR3 nucleotides: TGTGCCATCAGTGACGCCGGGACAGGGGGCAGGACAGATACGCAGTATTTT.

This clone was found once. V gene TRBV7-3 combines with J gene TRBJ2-7, with D perhaps matching TRBD2 (5 bases). V was clipped by 9 bases and J by 0 bases, with 15 bases between them. Germline CDR1 SGHTA, CDR2 FQGTGA. The CDR3 spans 14 residues. The chain's CDR3 is CARPTGSASYEQYF. The CDR3 DNA is TGTGCCAGGCCGACGGGGAGCGCCTCCTACGAGCAGTACTTC.

This clone was seen a single time. The chain is built from TRBV28 and TRBJ1-1; 12 positions agree with TRBD1. The germline gives CDR1 MDHEN, CDR2 SYDVKM. This CDR3 has 16 amino acids. Trimming cost V 2 bases and J 9 bases; bases outside gene matches: 10. Written as DNA, the CDR3 is TGTGCCAGCAGTTTACGCCGGGACAGGGGGCGGATCAAAGCTTTCTTT. Translating it yields CASSLRRDRGRIKAFF.

J is TRBJ1-2 and V is TRBV6-5; no reliable D call. This CDR3 comprises 13 residues. The V end lost 7 bases, the J end lost 4 bases, and 13 bases lay between the germline ends. Germline CDR1 is MNHEY and CDR2 is SVGAGI. CDR3 bases: TGTGCCAGCACCGACGGACGGATCTATGGCTACACCTTC. Its protein is CASTDGRIYGYTF.

This clone was recorded at least ten times. The V and J genes are TRBV5-1 and TRBJ2-7, with 11 bases fitting TRBD2. The V segment lost 4 bases and the J segment 3 bases; nucleotides outside the gene matches: 12. This CDR3 has 17 residues. Per the germline V gene, CDR1 is SGHRS and CDR2 is YFSETQ. The CDR3 DNA follows: TGCGCCAGCAGCCCCAATCCCGGGACTAGCGGTAACTACGAGCAGTACTTC. It translates to CASSPNPGTSGNYEQYF. The whole variable domain, filled in from reference TRBV5-1 and TRBJ2-7, reads KAGVTQTPRYLIKTRGQQVTLSCSPISGHRSVSWYQQTPGQGLQFLFEYFSETQRNKGNFPGRFSGRQFSNSRSEMNVSTLELGDSALYLCASSPNPGTSGNYEQYFGPGTRLTVT.

This rearrangement joins TRBV7-2 to TRBJ1-6; D ambiguous. The germline CDR1 and CDR2 sequences are SGHTA and FQGNSA. Trimming stripped 5 bases from V and 6 bases from J, with 11 bases between. The CDR3 spans 14 residues. Here the CDR3 DNA reads TGTGCCAGCAGCGTCGGGGTCATTAATTCACCCCTCCACTTT. Translated: CASSVGVINSPLHF.

The J gene is TRBJ1-6, the V gene TRBV6-1; a weak D match, TRBD1 (5 bases). CDR1 and CDR2 from the germline V gene are MNHNS and SASEGT. Between the trimmed V and J ends, which lost 1 base and 8 bases, there was a span of 6 bases. This CDR3 has 13 residues. The CDR3 region is CASSEVGDSPLHF. As DNA, the CDR3 is TGTGCCAGCAGTGAAGTAGGGGATTCACCCCTCCACTTT.

This clone has a single count. The rearrangement links TRBV18 to TRBJ2-7; TRBD1 matches 7 bases. Germline values: CDR1 KGHSH, CDR2 LQKENI. The CDR3 sequence is 14 residues long. The V and J ends lost 5 bases and 1 base, in that order; junction bases with no gene match: 5. CDR3 nucleotide sequence: TGTGCCAGCTCAACGACGACAGGGTCCTACGAGCAGTACTTC. Residues: CASSTTTGSYEQYF.

This clone was observed many times. This chain connects TRBV14 to TRBJ2-3, with D unclear. Germline V gene sequence: CDR1 SGHDN, CDR2 FVKESK. The CDR3 has 13 amino acids. Trimming removed 0 bases from V and 3 bases from J, with 4 bases in between. The CDR3 sequence: CASSQELTDTQYF. CDR3 nucleotide sequence: TGTGCCAGCAGCCAAGAATTGACAGATACGCAGTATTTT.

This clone was detected only once. The chain recombines TRBV7-9 with TRBJ2-7, with TRBD1 matching 7 bases. The CDR3 is 15 amino acids. Germline V gene sequence: CDR1 SEHNR, CDR2 FQNEAQ (reference sequence). Trimming took 1 base from V and 2 from J; bases not matched to a gene: 5. As DNA, the CDR3 is TGTGCCAGCAGCTTAGAAGGGACAGACGCCTACGAGCAGTACTTC. Translation: CASSLEGTDAYEQYF.

This clone was detected only a few times. J is TRBJ1-1 and V is TRBV9; 9 nucleotides match TRBD1. The CDR3 spans 12 residues. V dropped 3 bases and J dropped 10; count of bases not matched to a gene: 4. Germline CDR1 SGDLS, CDR2 YYNGEE. CDR3 coding DNA: TGTGCCAGCAGCGGGACAGGGGAGGTAGCTTTCTTT. As protein: CASSGTGEVAFF.

The CDR3 loop reads CASSLTGGEETQYF. As DNA, the CDR3 is TGCGCCAGCAGCCTGACAGGGGGCGAAGAGACCCAGTACTTC. The chain couples TRBV5-1 to TRBJ2-5; TRBD1 matches at 10 bases. Per germline, CDR1 SGHRS and CDR2 YFSETQ. The CDR3 runs to 14 residues. The junction had 3 bases not matched to a gene; V was cut back by 4 bases and J by 3 bases.

This clone was picked up one time. The chain links TRBV2 to TRBJ2-3, with TRBD2 as a possible D gene (6 bases). CDR3 length equals 14 residues. Trimming removed 9 bases at V and 0 bases at J, with 13 bases between. Germline V gene lookup returns CDR1 SNHLY and CDR2 FYNNEI. This CDR3 reads CARASGSSTDTQYF. The CDR3 nucleotides are TGTGCCAGGGCAAGCGGGTCTAGCACAGATACGCAGTATTTT. Drawing the rest from reference TRBV2 and TRBJ2-3, the complete variable domain is EPEVTQTPSHQVTQMGQEVILRCVPISNHLYFYWYRQILGQKVEFLVSFYNNEISEKSEIFDDQFSVERPDGSNFTLKIRSTKLEDSAMYFCARASGSSTDTQYFGPGTRLTVL.

The CDR3 DNA sequence: TGCGCCAGCAGCTTTTTTGGGACAGGGGGCTACGAGCAGTACTTC. Translation gives CASSFFGTGGYEQYF. This chain links TRBV5-1 with TRBJ2-7; 11 bases agree with TRBD1. With 2 bases clipped from V and 3 bases from J, the junction kept 4 bases outside the gene matches. CDR3 size: 15 residues. Germline CDR1 SGHRS, CDR2 YFSETQ.

This chain connects TRBV5-1 to TRBJ2-2; D ambiguous. The CDR3 has 13 residues. Deletions cut 0 bases from V and 6 bases from J, with 6 bases between. The germline CDR1 and CDR2 sequences are SGHRS and YFSETQ. This CDR3 reads CASSLDLAGELFF. CDR3 coding DNA: TGCGCCAGCAGCTTGGATCTGGCCGGGGAGCTGTTTTTT.

This clone was recorded once. This chain uses TRBV5-5 with TRBJ2-7, with 9 bases matching TRBD1. The CDR3 contains 15 residues. J lost 4 bases, V lost 4 bases, and 9 bases had no gene match. Germline CDR1 SGHKS, CDR2 YYEKEE (reference sequence). The DNA of the CDR3 is TGTGCCAGCAGCAAACGGACAGGGGTATTATACGAGCAGTACTTC. Protein: CASSKRTGVLYEQYF.

The chain recombines TRBV7-9 with TRBJ1-1; no reliable D call. The CDR3 has 13 amino acids. Looked up from germline, CDR1 is SEHNR and CDR2 is FQNEAQ (reference sequence). The V and J ends lost 5 bases and 0 bases respectively, with 7 bases between them. The CDR3 reads CASSNNVNTEAFF. The CDR3 DNA follows: TGTGCCAGCAGCAACAACGTGAACACTGAAGCTTTCTTT.

The chain combines TRBV28 with TRBJ1-5; no clear D gene. This CDR3 spans 16 amino acids. Germline loops: CDR1 MDHEN, CDR2 SYDVKM. With 7 bases removed from V and 6 bases from J, the gap between germline ends came to 22 bases. The CDR3 region is CASKPSGHLRGQPQHF. The CDR3 DNA sequence: TGTGCCAGCAAACCTTCGGGCCACTTGAGAGGTCAGCCCCAGCATTTT.

The CDR3 sequence: CASRRDVSYNEQFF. The CDR3 DNA follows: TGTGCCAGCAGGCGGGACGTCTCCTACAATGAGCAGTTCTTC. The V and J genes are TRBV13 and TRBJ2-1, with D tentatively TRBD2 (6 bases). Germline-derived CDR1 and CDR2 are PRHDT and FYEKMQ (reference sequence). V gave up 6 bases and J gave up 0 bases, with 9 bases separating them. This CDR3 comprises 14 residues.

The chain links TRBV5-1 to TRBJ2-3, with 8 bases fitting TRBD1. The J segment lost 2 bases and the V segment lost 4 bases, leaving 6 bases of the junction unmatched. CDR1 is SGHRS and CDR2 is YFSETQ in the germline V gene. The CDR3 extends over 15 amino acids. The CDR3 reads CASSPGTGSTDTQYF. DNA for the CDR3: TGCGCCAGCAGCCCCGGGACAGGCTCCACAGATACGCAGTATTTT.

This clone was found many times. The V call is TRBV10-2, the J call TRBJ2-3; D ambiguous. This CDR3 has 12 residues. V gave up 0 bases and J gave up 7 bases, with 5 bases separating them. Germline loops: CDR1 WSHSY, CDR2 SAAADI. CDR3 DNA: TGCGCCAGCAGTGAGTCACAAAATACGCAGTATTTT. Translated, it gives CASSESQNTQYF.

The table lists this clone with a few counts. This sequence joins TRBV2 and TRBJ2-5, with D hard to call. Germline CDR1 SNHLY, CDR2 FYNNEI. V was clipped by 6 bases and J by 0 bases, with 11 bases between them. CDR3 length: 14 residues. The CDR3 region is CASSADTYQETQYF. The CDR3 DNA reads TGTGCCAGCAGCGCCGACACTTACCAAGAGACCCAGTACTTC.

The chain couples TRBV10-3 to TRBJ2-7; perhaps TRBD1 as D (5 bases). Deletions cut 6 bases from V and 9 bases from J, with 15 bases between. This CDR3 contains 12 residues. The germline CDR1 and CDR2 sequences are ENHRY and SYGVKD. CDR3 amino acids: CAISGPGLGQYF. The CDR3, as DNA: TGTGCCATCAGCGGACCAGGGCTTGGGCAGTACTTC.